Following are 23 T cell receptor beta chains from one sample sequenced in a study of shared clonotypes between healthy human individuals. Generated by immunoSEQ multiplex PCR, the TCRdb table keeps only in-frame clones and is missing some. The sample has about 1.1 million clones, 60% to 85% seen once. Sequencing input: memory CD4+ T cells from PBMCs. Sample subset: CD45RA-negative fraction. These receptor sequences come from a man in his late teens or twenties in good health. Some clones in this sample may be carry-over from other donors' samples.

V usage is TRBV30 and J usage is TRBJ2-3; possibly TRBD1 for D (6 bases). CDR1 GTSNPN and CDR2 SVGIG come from the germline V gene (reference sequence). CDR3 length: 15 residues. Trimming left V 1 base short and J 1 base short, with 12 bases between. The CDR3 loop reads CAWSDPGVGTDTQYF. CDR3 in DNA: TGTGCCTGGAGTGACCCAGGGGTGGGCACAGATACGCAGTATTTT. The variable domain in full, with the rest retrieved from reference TRBV30 and TRBJ2-3, is SQTIHQWPATLVQPVGSPLSLECTVEGTSNPNLYWYRQAAGRGLQLLFYSVGIGQISSEVPQNLSASRPQDRQFILSSKKLLLSDSGFYLCAWSDPGVGTDTQYFGPGTRLTVL.

The chain carries TRBV28 and TRBJ2-2, with D perhaps matching TRBD2 (6 bases). CDR1 is MDHEN and CDR2 is SYDVKM in the germline V gene. V lost 4 bases, J lost 0 bases, and 9 bases lay in between. This CDR3 region has 15 residues. CDR3: CASSWASANTGELFF. For the CDR3, the DNA is TGTGCCAGCAGTTGGGCTAGCGCGAACACCGGGGAGCTGTTTTTT.

The chain joins TRBV5-1 to TRBJ1-1, with D possibly matching TRBD1 (5 bases). Germline CDR1 reads SGHRS; CDR2 reads YFSETQ. Trimming pared 0 bases from V and 1 base from J, leaving 13 bases between. The CDR3 loop spans 16 amino acids. The CDR3 DNA reads as TGCGCCAGCAGCTTGGGGGTGGGGCAGGCGAACACTGAAGCTTTCTTT. This encodes CASSLGVGQANTEAFF. The variable domain in full, completed from reference TRBV5-1 and TRBJ1-1, reads KAGVTQTPRYLIKTRGQQVTLSCSPISGHRSVSWYQQTPGQGLQFLFEYFSETQRNKGNFPGRFSGRQFSNSRSEMNVSTLELGDSALYLCASSLGVGQANTEAFFGQGTRLTVV.

The chain has TRBV18 and TRBJ1-2; 8 bases match TRBD1. Germline trimming cut 3 bases from V and 0 bases from J; bases unmatched to any gene: 6. Germline values: CDR1 KGHSH, CDR2 LQKENI. The CDR3 sequence is 16 residues long. CDR3 region: CASSPSKQGANYGYTF. CDR3 nucleotides: TGTGCCAGCTCACCCTCCAAACAGGGGGCTAACTATGGCTACACCTTC. Combining the CDR3 with reference TRBV18 and TRBJ1-2 gives the whole variable domain NAGVMQNPRHLVRRRGQEARLRCSPMKGHSHVYWYRQLPEEGLKFMVYLQKENIIDESGMPKERFSAEFPKEGPSILRIQQVVRGDSAAYFCASSPSKQGANYGYTFGSGTRLTVV.

The chain uses TRBV5-1 and TRBJ2-2, with a weak D call TRBD2 (6 bases). Germline V lookup: CDR1 SGHRS, CDR2 YFSETQ. CDR3 length equals 15 residues. V was pared by 4 bases and J by 6 bases, with 16 bases between. CDR3 nucleotide sequence: TGCGCCAGCAGCCGGGGGACCGGTAATCCCGGGGAGCTGTTTTTT. Translated, it gives CASSRGTGNPGELFF. Complete variable domain (other parts from reference TRBV5-1 and TRBJ2-2): KAGVTQTPRYLIKTRGQQVTLSCSPISGHRSVSWYQQTPGQGLQFLFEYFSETQRNKGNFPGRFSGRQFSNSRSEMNVSTLELGDSALYLCASSRGTGNPGELFFGEGSRLTVL.

This clone was observed a few times. This chain connects TRBV11-2 to TRBJ1-1; possible D gene TRBD1, 5 bases. The CDR3 length is 14 residues. Germline CDR1 is SGHAT and CDR2 is FQNNGV. V dropped 5 bases and J dropped 4 bases, with 14 bases sitting between them. This CDR3 reads CASSPTGPVTEAFF. The DNA for the CDR3 is TGTGCCAGCAGCCCCACAGGCCCGGTCACTGAAGCTTTCTTT.

This clone has ten or more counts. This sequence joins TRBV2 and TRBJ2-2; D may match TRBD1 or TRBD2 (7 bases each). Trimming left V 6 bases short and J 2 bases short, with 16 bases between. Germline CDR1 and CDR2: SNHLY and FYNNEI. The CDR3 contains 16 residues. DNA for the CDR3: TGTGCCAGCAGGCCAGGGGGAGGGACCAACACCGGGGAGCTGTTTTTT. Its protein product is CASRPGGGTNTGELFF. Together with reference TRBV2 and TRBJ2-2, the CDR3 gives the full variable domain: EPEVTQTPSHQVTQMGQEVILRCVPISNHLYFYWYRQILGQKVEFLVSFYNNEISEKSEIFDDQFSVERPDGSNFTLKIRSTKLEDSAMYFCASRPGGGTNTGELFFGEGSRLTVL.

This chain connects TRBV4-3 to TRBJ1-2, with TRBD1 matching 9 bases. The CDR3 is made up of 14 amino acids. V trimming: 3 bases; J trimming: 4 bases; junction bases outside the gene matches: 3. CDR1 is LGHNA, CDR2 YSLEER, per germline. The CDR3 spells CASSQAGQGYGYTF. DNA for the CDR3: TGCGCCAGCAGCCAGGCGGGACAGGGCTATGGCTACACCTTC.

The gene calls are TRBV28 and TRBJ2-1; no firm D call. The V and J ends lost 10 bases and 3 bases respectively, with 16 bases between them. CDR1 is MDHEN, CDR2 SYDVKM, per germline. The length of the CDR3 is 14 residues. CDR3: CATAGNSRYNEQFF. In DNA form, the CDR3 reads TGTGCCACCGCAGGTAATTCGCGCTACAATGAGCAGTTCTTC.

The V call is TRBV27, the J call TRBJ1-2, with 7 bases that match TRBD1. CDR1 is MNHEY, CDR2 SMNVEV, per germline (reference sequence). CDR3 length: 17 amino acids. The ends lost 5 bases at V and 6 bases at J; junction bases unmatched: 18. CDR3 sequence (DNA): TGTGCCAGCAGTAGCTTATCGAAAAGACAGGGCGAGAATGGCTACACCTTC. Its translation: CASSSLSKRQGENGYTF.

V usage is TRBV28 and J usage is TRBJ1-1, with TRBD1 matching 8 bases. Losses at the gene ends were 4 bases for V and 6 bases for J; bases not matched to a gene: 10. The CDR3 sequence is 15 residues long. Germline loops: CDR1 MDHEN, CDR2 SYDVKM. The CDR3 sequence: CASSSWTGFGSEAFF. Written as DNA, the CDR3 is TGTGCCAGCAGTTCGTGGACAGGGTTTGGGTCTGAAGCTTTCTTT.

The chain uses TRBV4-1 and TRBJ1-5, with D uncertain. Looked up from germline, CDR1 is MGHRA and CDR2 is YSYEKL. The CDR3 extends over 15 amino acids. The V end was cut by 3 bases, the J end by 6 bases, with 15 bases between. The CDR3 bases are TGCGCCAGCAGCCAGGTTGACTGGGGAGGTCAGCCCCAGCATTTT. Protein: CASSQVDWGGQPQHF.

The V and J genes are TRBV4-2 and TRBJ1-2; no reliable D call. The V end was cut by 2 bases, the J end by 2 bases, with 3 bases between. Germline CDR1 reads LGHNA; CDR2 reads YNFKEQ. The CDR3 totals 12 residues. The CDR3 loop reads CASSQSNYGYTF. The CDR3 DNA reads as TGTGCCAGCAGCCAATCGAACTATGGCTACACCTTC.

The J gene is TRBJ1-2, the V gene TRBV28; D remains ambiguous. From germline, CDR1 is MDHEN and CDR2 SYDVKM. The CDR3 has 14 amino acids. The germline V and J ends were trimmed by 3 bases and 4 bases, with 12 bases remaining between them. In DNA form, the CDR3 reads TGTGCCAGCAGTTTTCAGCGCCTTTTCTATGGCTACACCTTC. Translation: CASSFQRLFYGYTF.

The chain has TRBV28 and TRBJ2-7; 13 bases align to TRBD2. V shed 6 bases, J shed 7 bases, and the junction held 9 bases outside the gene matches. This CDR3 has 15 residues. The germline V gene has CDR1 MDHEN and CDR2 SYDVKM. The CDR3 DNA sequence: TGTGCCAGCAGGGAGGGACTAGCGGGACTCGGGGAGCAGTACTTC. Residues: CASREGLAGLGEQYF.

V usage is TRBV28 and J usage is TRBJ1-2; D ambiguous. The CDR3 runs to 11 residues. Germline V gene sequence: CDR1 MDHEN, CDR2 SYDVKM. Trimming took off 8 bases at V and 2 bases at J, with 6 bases between the two ends. CDR3 protein: CASGKNYGYTF. DNA of the CDR3: TGTGCCAGCGGAAAGAACTATGGCTACACCTTC.

The V and J genes are TRBV5-6 and TRBJ2-7; maybe TRBD2 (5 bases). The germline gives CDR1 SGHDT, CDR2 YYEEEE. This CDR3 has 13 residues. V dropped 1 base and J dropped 7 bases, with 12 bases sitting between them. The CDR3 DNA reads as TGTGCCAGCAGCTTGAATGCCGGGAAGGAGCAGTACTTC. Its translation: CASSLNAGKEQYF.

CDR3 nucleotides: TGTGCCACCAGCAGAGGTTTACAGACCTACGAGCAGTACTTC. This gives the protein CATSRGLQTYEQYF. The genes are TRBV15 and TRBJ2-7; D uncertain. The CDR3 length is 14 residues. The V end was cut by 1 base, the J end by 2 bases, with 9 bases between. The germline CDR1 and CDR2 sequences are LNHNV and YYDKDF (reference sequence).

This clone was picked up a small number of times. The chain links TRBV12-5 to TRBJ1-3, with D perhaps matching TRBD1 (5 bases). This CDR3 is 14 amino acids long. Trimming shortened V by 2 bases and J by 4 bases, and 9 bases separated the two germline ends. Germline values: CDR1 LGHNT, CDR2 FRNRAP. This chain's CDR3 is CASGLSSGGNTIYF. DNA of the CDR3: TGTGCTAGTGGTTTGTCGTCAGGGGGAAACACCATATATTTT.

In this sample, this clone turned up a few times. J is TRBJ2-7 and V is TRBV7-9, with TRBD1 matching 7 bases. The CDR3 is 14 residues long. Germline CDR1 and CDR2: SEHNR and FQNEAQ (reference sequence). V shed 5 bases, J shed 7 bases, and the junction held 11 bases outside the gene matches. The CDR3 sequence is CASSPRQGVSEQYF. In DNA form, the CDR3 reads TGTGCCAGCAGCCCCAGGCAGGGGGTAAGTGAGCAGTACTTC.

The gene calls are TRBV27 and TRBJ1-1; maybe TRBD1 (6 bases). Trimming pared 5 bases from V and 6 bases from J, leaving 16 bases between. The CDR3 consists of 14 residues. Germline CDR1 is MNHEY and CDR2 is SMNVEV (reference sequence). CDR3 amino acids: CASSPYREGAEAFF. In DNA form, the CDR3 reads TGTGCCAGCAGTCCGTACAGGGAGGGGGCTGAAGCTTTCTTT.

The gene calls are TRBV5-6 and TRBJ2-3, with D possibly TRBD1 on 5 matching bases. The CDR3 is made up of 15 amino acids. Trimming took 2 bases from V and 3 from J, leaving 13 bases between them. Germline-derived CDR1 and CDR2 are SGHDT and YYEEEE. CDR3 protein: CASSFVGRGTDTQYF. CDR3 sequence (DNA): TGTGCCAGCAGCTTCGTGGGTAGGGGAACAGATACGCAGTATTTT. The entire variable domain, with the rest obtained from reference TRBV5-6 and TRBJ2-3, is as follows: DAGVTQSPTHLIKTRGQQVTLRCSPKSGHDTVSWYQQALGQGPQFIFQYYEEEERQRGNFPDRFSGHQFPNYSSELNVNALLLGDSALYLCASSFVGRGTDTQYFGPGTRLTVL.

The rearrangement links TRBV2 to TRBJ1-3, with 7 nucleotides matching TRBD1. Germline CDR1 SNHLY, CDR2 FYNNEI. J gave up 4 bases and V 8 bases, and 5 bases lay outside the gene matches. The CDR3 is 13 residues long. The CDR3 nucleotides read TGTGCCAGCGAGACAGGGTCGGGAAACACCATATATTTT. Residues: CASETGSGNTIYF.